This entry lists 18 T cell receptor beta chains sequenced from one sample in a study of blood T cell repertoires in COVID-19. The assay was immunoSEQ multiplex PCR, and TCRdb's table has in-frame clones only and misses some. The sample holds over 250,000 clones; 65% to 85% are singletons and the top ten take more than 1.2%. Sequenced input: peripheral blood. These receptors originate from a human donor with COVID-19, enrolled during active disease. The donor label of this sample is uncertain.

The chain uses TRBV24-1 and TRBJ2-3, with 10 bases aligning to TRBD1. Germline CDR1 reads KGHDR; CDR2 reads SFDVKD. After removal of 5 bases from V and 6 bases from J, the junction contained 10 bases not matched to a gene. The CDR3 has 16 amino acids. The CDR3 loop is CATSGPGQGKADTQYF. The CDR3 DNA reads TGTGCCACCAGTGGACCGGGACAGGGGAAGGCGGATACGCAGTATTTT.

The chain has TRBV6-5 and TRBJ1-4; 7 bases map to TRBD1. J gave up 8 bases and V 6 bases, and 6 bases lay outside the gene matches. The CDR3 has 13 amino acids. Germline-derived CDR1 and CDR2 are MNHEY and SVGAGI. This CDR3 is CASRMTDREKLFF. Written as DNA, the CDR3 is TGTGCCAGCAGAATGACGGACAGGGAAAAACTGTTTTTT.

This rearrangement joins TRBV7-9 to TRBJ1-1; possible D gene TRBD1, 5 bases. V was shortened by 3 bases and J by 1 base, with 15 bases between the two germline ends. Looked up from germline, CDR1 is SEHNR and CDR2 is FQNEAQ (reference sequence). The CDR3 covers 16 residues. The CDR3, as DNA: TGTGCCAGCAGCTTTCCCCCCGCTACAGGGAACACTGAAGCTTTCTTT. Translated, it gives CASSFPPATGNTEAFF.

The chain uses TRBV27 and TRBJ1-1; 7 positions agree with TRBD1. The germline V gene has CDR1 MNHEY and CDR2 SMNVEV (reference sequence). Trimming removed 6 bases from V and 4 bases from J; junction bases left unmatched: 11. CDR3 length: 15 amino acids. Here the CDR3 reads CASSPDRVGGTEAFF. In DNA, the CDR3 is TGTGCCAGCAGCCCAGACAGGGTAGGAGGCACTGAAGCTTTCTTT.

The chain couples TRBV7-9 to TRBJ1-1; weak D call: TRBD1 (6 bases). V lost 5 bases, J lost 9 bases, and 19 bases lay in between. This CDR3 region has 14 residues. From germline, CDR1 is SEHNR and CDR2 FQNEAQ (reference sequence). CDR3 sequence reads: CASSREGGQLKAFF. In DNA, the CDR3 is TGTGCCAGCAGCCGGGAGGGGGGACAATTGAAAGCTTTCTTT.

The J gene is TRBJ2-1, the V gene TRBV19; TRBD1 matches at 10 bases. V lost 7 bases, J lost 7 bases, and 10 bases stayed unmatched. The CDR3 length is 15 residues. Per germline, CDR1 LNHDA and CDR2 SQIVND (reference sequence). The DNA for the CDR3 is TGTGCCAGTACCTCGGGGACAGGGGTGGGGAATGAGCAGTTCTTC. This encodes CASTSGTGVGNEQFF.

The rearrangement joins TRBV2 to TRBJ2-1; 13 nucleotides align to TRBD2. This CDR3 is 16 amino acids long. From germline, CDR1 is SNHLY and CDR2 FYNNEI. V trimming: 7 bases; J trimming: 2 bases; junction bases outside the gene matches: 5. The CDR3 sequence is CASKRLAGGPYNEQFF. The CDR3 coding sequence is TGTGCCAGCAAGAGACTAGCGGGAGGCCCCTACAATGAGCAGTTCTTC.

This chain links TRBV2 with TRBJ2-3, with D possibly being TRBD1 (5 bases). Germline-derived CDR1 and CDR2 are SNHLY and FYNNEI. The CDR3 loop spans 16 amino acids. The V gene lost 1 base and the J gene lost 1 base, with 12 bases spanning the gap. DNA for the CDR3: TGTGCCAGCAGTGAAGGGCAGGGCAGACGCACAGATACGCAGTATTTT. Protein product: CASSEGQGRRTDTQYF.

The chain combines TRBV19 with TRBJ1-5; D is perhaps TRBD1 (6 bases). Germline CDR1 LNHDA, CDR2 SQIVND (reference sequence). The V end was cut by 3 bases, the J end by 0 bases, with 12 bases between. This CDR3 comprises 16 residues. The CDR3 nucleotides are TGTGCCAGTAGTATTGGGACACCCGCTAGCAATCAGCCCCAGCATTTT. Protein: CASSIGTPASNQPQHF.

Only a few counts were recorded for this clone. The chain employs TRBV4-2 and TRBJ1-2; D uncertain. The CDR3 length is 13 residues. V was trimmed by 0 bases and J by 6 bases, leaving 8 bases between them. Germline V gives CDR1 LGHNA, CDR2 YNFKEQ. The CDR3 region is CASSQDLSDGYTF. The CDR3 nucleotides are TGTGCCAGCAGCCAAGATTTGAGCGATGGCTACACCTTC.

There are a few counts of this clone. The chain carries TRBV7-9 and TRBJ1-1; D is possibly TRBD1 (6 bases). Trimming shortened V by 3 bases and J by 8 bases, and 13 bases separated the two germline ends. CDR3 length equals 13 residues. CDR1 is SEHNR, CDR2 FQNEAQ, per germline (reference sequence). CDR3 amino acids: CASSLVAGAEAFF. CDR3 DNA: TGTGCCAGCAGCTTGGTGGCGGGGGCCGAAGCTTTCTTT.

The chain uses TRBV5-6 and TRBJ1-1; possibly TRBD1 for D (5 bases). V gave up 2 bases and J gave up 0 bases, with 8 bases separating them. CDR1 is SGHDT, CDR2 YYEEEE, per germline. The CDR3 length is 14 residues. CDR3 sequence (DNA): TGTGCCAGCAGCTTCGGGGGTTTGAACACTGAAGCTTTCTTT. Amino acid sequence: CASSFGGLNTEAFF.

The rearrangement uses TRBV28 and TRBJ1-5; D is undetermined. The CDR3 consists of 16 residues. V was cut by 3 bases and J by 2 bases, with 14 bases left in between. Germline V gene sequence: CDR1 MDHEN, CDR2 SYDVKM. The CDR3 region is CASSFRYTRGNQPQHF. The CDR3 coding sequence is TGTGCCAGCAGTTTTCGTTACACGAGGGGCAATCAGCCCCAGCATTTT.

V gene TRBV6-5 combines with J gene TRBJ1-1; 10 bases agree with TRBD1. This CDR3 contains 14 residues. V dropped 6 bases and J dropped 6; count of bases not matched to a gene: 7. Germline V gene lookup returns CDR1 MNHEY and CDR2 SVGAGI. The CDR3 sequence: CASRLGTGASEAFF. The CDR3 DNA sequence: TGTGCCAGCAGGCTCGGGACAGGGGCGTCTGAAGCTTTCTTT.

The J gene is TRBJ2-7, the V gene TRBV28, with 9 nucleotides matching TRBD2. The length of the CDR3 is 15 residues. Per the germline V gene, CDR1 is MDHEN and CDR2 is SYDVKM. Trimming at V came to 2 bases and at J to 5 bases, leaving 7 bases not matched to a gene. CDR3 residues: CASSLEREDIHEQYF. As DNA, the CDR3 is TGTGCCAGCAGTTTAGAGCGGGAGGATATCCACGAGCAGTACTTC.

This chain uses TRBV5-1 with TRBJ2-7; the match to TRBD1 covers 11 bases. The CDR3 has 16 residues. Germline V gene sequence: CDR1 SGHRS, CDR2 YFSETQ. Trimming cost V 4 bases and J 4 bases; bases outside gene matches: 10. CDR3 sequence: CASSARTGGDGYEQYF. The CDR3 DNA reads TGCGCCAGCAGCGCTCGGACAGGGGGCGATGGTTACGAGCAGTACTTC.

This chain uses TRBV7-2 with TRBJ2-7; D call uncertain. This CDR3 has 12 amino acids. The V gene's germline CDR1 is SGHTA and CDR2 FQGNSA. The V gene lost 3 bases and the J gene lost 7 bases, with 10 bases spanning the gap. CDR3 DNA sequence: TGTGCCAGCAGCTTTGTTCCCCGGGAGCAGTACTTC. It specifies CASSFVPREQYF.

The rearrangement uses TRBV27 and TRBJ2-7, with D uncertain. This CDR3 spans 15 amino acids. V lost 3 bases and J lost 0, with 12 bases in between. Germline CDR1 MNHEY, CDR2 SMNVEV (reference sequence). CDR3 coding DNA: TGTGCCAGCAGTTTGGAGAGAAGGAGCTCCTACGAGCAGTACTTC. Translation gives CASSLERRSSYEQYF.